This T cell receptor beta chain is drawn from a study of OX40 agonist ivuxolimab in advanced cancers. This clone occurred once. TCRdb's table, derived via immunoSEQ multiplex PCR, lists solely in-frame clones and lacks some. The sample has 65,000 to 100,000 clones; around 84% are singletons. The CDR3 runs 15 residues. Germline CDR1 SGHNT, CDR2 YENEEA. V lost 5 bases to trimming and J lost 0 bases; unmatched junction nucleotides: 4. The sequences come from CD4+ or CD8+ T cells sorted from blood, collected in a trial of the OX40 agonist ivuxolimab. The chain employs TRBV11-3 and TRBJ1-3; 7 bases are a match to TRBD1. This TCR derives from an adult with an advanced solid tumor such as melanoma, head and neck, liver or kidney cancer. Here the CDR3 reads CASSDGQASGNTIYF. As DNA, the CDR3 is TGTGCCAGCAGCGACGGACAGGCCTCTGGAAACACCATATATTTT.